This paragraph covers one T cell receptor beta chain sequence. As yet, its antigen is unknown. The data belong to a study of cytomegalovirus exposure and HLA in healthy donors. Study-level results: TCR beta chain V- and J-gene trimming was linked, in a later analysis, to a missense variant in DCLRE1C. There were 164 TCR beta chains listed as cytomegalovirus-associated.

V was shortened by 3 bases and J by 0 bases, with 21 bases between the two germline ends. This CDR3 spans 18 amino acids. The germline CDR1 and CDR2 sequences are SGHRS and YFSETQ. It was with 60 Vbeta and 13 Jbeta primers that the PCR ran. Profiling relied on immunoSEQ multiplex PCR, and the TCRdb table lists in-frame clones only, not all of them. There are some 120,000 clones in the sample; around 80% occur only once, and around 1.8% lies in the top ten. The sample comprised PBMCs. The chain employs TRBV5-1 and TRBJ1-2; tentatively, D is TRBD1 (5 bases). This clonotype originated in a man aged 50 or older in good health and CMV-seronegative. CDR3 sequence reads: CASSSIPRTGLANYGYTF. DNA of the CDR3: TGCGCCAGCAGCTCCATCCCAAGAACAGGCCTAGCTAACTATGGCTACACCTTC.